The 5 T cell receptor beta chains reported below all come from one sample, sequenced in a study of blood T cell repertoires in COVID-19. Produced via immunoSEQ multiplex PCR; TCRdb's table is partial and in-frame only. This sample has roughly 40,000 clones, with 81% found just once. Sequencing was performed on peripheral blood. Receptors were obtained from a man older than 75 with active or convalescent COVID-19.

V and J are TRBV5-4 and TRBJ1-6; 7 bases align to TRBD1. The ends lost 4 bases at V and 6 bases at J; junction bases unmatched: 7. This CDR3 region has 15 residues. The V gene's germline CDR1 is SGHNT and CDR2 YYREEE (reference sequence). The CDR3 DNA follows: TGTGCCAGCAGCCCTGAGACAGGGACTAATTCACCCCTCCACTTT. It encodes CASSPETGTNSPLHF.

The CDR3 DNA reads TGTGCCAGCAACAACAACAGGGGCTCACCCCTCCACTTT. It is translated as CASNNNRGSPLHF. The V call is TRBV9, the J call TRBJ1-6, with TRBD1 matching 7 bases. V was clipped by 6 bases and J by 10 bases; unmatched bases: 7. CDR3 length: 13 amino acids. The germline gives CDR1 SGDLS, CDR2 YYNGEE.

CDR3 region: CSVLGVGSEAFF. In nucleotides, the CDR3 is TGCAGCGTTCTTGGAGTTGGGTCTGAAGCTTTCTTT. The chain joins TRBV29-1 to TRBJ1-1; D gene ambiguous. Trimming took 5 bases from V and 6 from J, leaving 13 bases between them. Germline V gene sequence: CDR1 SQVTM, CDR2 ANQGSEA. The CDR3 sequence is 12 residues long.

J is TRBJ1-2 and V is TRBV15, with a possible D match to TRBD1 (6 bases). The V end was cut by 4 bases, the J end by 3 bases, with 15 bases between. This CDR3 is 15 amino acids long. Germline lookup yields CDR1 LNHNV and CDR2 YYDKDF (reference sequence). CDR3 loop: CATSIQGRLDYGYTF. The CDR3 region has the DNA TGTGCCACCAGCATACAGGGTCGTTTAGACTATGGCTACACCTTC.

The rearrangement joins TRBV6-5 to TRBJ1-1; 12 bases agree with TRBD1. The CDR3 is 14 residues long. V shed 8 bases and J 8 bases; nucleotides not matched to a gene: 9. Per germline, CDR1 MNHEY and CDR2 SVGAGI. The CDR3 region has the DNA TGTGCCAGCTCCGCCGGGACAGGGGGCGCGGAAGCTTTCTTT. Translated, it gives CASSAGTGGAEAFF.